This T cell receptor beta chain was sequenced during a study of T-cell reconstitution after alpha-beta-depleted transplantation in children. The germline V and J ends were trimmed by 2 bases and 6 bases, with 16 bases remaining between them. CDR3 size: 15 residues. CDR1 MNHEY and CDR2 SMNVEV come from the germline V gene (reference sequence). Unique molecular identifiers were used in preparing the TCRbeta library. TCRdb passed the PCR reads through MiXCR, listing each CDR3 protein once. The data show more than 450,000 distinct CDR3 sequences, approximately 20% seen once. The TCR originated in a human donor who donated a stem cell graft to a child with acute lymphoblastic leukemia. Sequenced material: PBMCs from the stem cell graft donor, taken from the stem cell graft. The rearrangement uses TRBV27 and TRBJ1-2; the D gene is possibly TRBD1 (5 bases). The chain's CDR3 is CASSLGGVKVDGYTF. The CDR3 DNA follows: TGTGCCAGCAGTTTAGGGGGGGTTAAGGTCGATGGCTACACCTTC.